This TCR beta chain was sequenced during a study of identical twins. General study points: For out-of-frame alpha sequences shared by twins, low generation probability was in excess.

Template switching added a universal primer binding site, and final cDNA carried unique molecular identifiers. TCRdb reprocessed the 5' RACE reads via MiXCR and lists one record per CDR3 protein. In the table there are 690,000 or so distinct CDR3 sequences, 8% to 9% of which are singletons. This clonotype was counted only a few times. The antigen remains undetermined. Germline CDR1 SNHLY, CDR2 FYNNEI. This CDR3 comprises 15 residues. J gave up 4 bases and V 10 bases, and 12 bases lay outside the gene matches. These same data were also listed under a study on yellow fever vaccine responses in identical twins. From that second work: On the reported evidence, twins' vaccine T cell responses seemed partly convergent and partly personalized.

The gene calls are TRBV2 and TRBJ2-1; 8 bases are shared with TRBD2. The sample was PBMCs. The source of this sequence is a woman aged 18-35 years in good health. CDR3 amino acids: CATRGSAGVYNEQFF. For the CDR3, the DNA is TGTGCCACTCGGGGGTCAGCGGGAGTTTACAATGAGCAGTTCTTC.